The following is a T cell receptor (beta chain) sequence with its context. Unique molecular identifiers (one per individual cDNA molecule) were attached. Using its own MiXCR run on the 5' RACE reads, TCRdb lists one record per CDR3 protein. The sample lists tens of thousands of distinct CDR3 sequences, about a tenth occurring once. This CDR3 spans 12 amino acids. Trimming shortened V by 1 base and J by 3 bases, and 4 bases separated the two germline ends. Germline values: CDR1 SNHLY, CDR2 FYNNEI. The sample is drawn from a study of early T cells in non-severe SARS-CoV-2 infection. On the study more broadly: With bulk RNA from unsorted whole blood as input, sequencing yielded unpaired chains.

The gene calls are TRBV2 and TRBJ2-7; D unclear. The TCR originated in an adult who was a healthcare worker with PCR-confirmed SARS-CoV-2 infection or an uninfected control (not recorded which). The sample consisted of whole blood. The CDR3 DNA reads as TGTGCCAGCAGTGAAGGTTACTACGAGCAGTACTTC. It yields the protein CASSEGYYEQYF.